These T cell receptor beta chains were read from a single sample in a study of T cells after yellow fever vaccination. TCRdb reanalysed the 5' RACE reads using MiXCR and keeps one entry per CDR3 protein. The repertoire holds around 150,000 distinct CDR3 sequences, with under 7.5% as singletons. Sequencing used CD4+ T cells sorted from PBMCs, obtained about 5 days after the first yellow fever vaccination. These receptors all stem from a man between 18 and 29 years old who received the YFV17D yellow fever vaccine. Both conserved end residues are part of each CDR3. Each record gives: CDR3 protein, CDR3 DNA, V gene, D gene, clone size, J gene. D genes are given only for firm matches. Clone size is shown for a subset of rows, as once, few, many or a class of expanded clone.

cdr3_aa: CASSLDRGINIQYF
cdr3_nt: TGTGCCAGCAGCTTAGATCGTGGGATAAACATTCAGTACTTC
v_call: TRBV11-2
d_call: -
clone_size: -
j_call: TRBJ2-4

cdr3_aa: CASAPGPVNTEAFF
cdr3_nt: TGTGCCAGCGCCCCTGGTCCAGTTAACACTGAAGCTTTCTTT
v_call: TRBV7-8
d_call: -
clone_size: many
j_call: TRBJ1-1

cdr3_aa: CSAPGRPNSYEQYF
cdr3_nt: TGCAGTGCCCCCGGCCGCCCAAACTCCTACGAGCAGTACTTC
v_call: TRBV20-1
d_call: -
clone_size: few
j_call: TRBJ2-7

cdr3_aa: CASSFTSGGAETQYF
cdr3_nt: TGTGCCAGCAGCTTTACTAGCGGGGGGGCAGAGACCCAGTACTTC
v_call: TRBV5-4
d_call: TRBD2
clone_size: many
j_call: TRBJ2-5

cdr3_aa: CASRLETAYSYEQYF
cdr3_nt: TGTGCCAGCCGTCTCGAGACGGCTTACTCCTACGAGCAGTACTTC
v_call: TRBV3-1
d_call: -
clone_size: -
j_call: TRBJ2-7

cdr3_aa: CASSVGDQETQYF
cdr3_nt: TGTGCCAGCAGCGTGGGGGATCAAGAGACCCAGTACTTC
v_call: TRBV9
d_call: -
clone_size: many
j_call: TRBJ2-5

cdr3_aa: CSASKDAATNEKLFF
cdr3_nt: TGCAGTGCTTCTAAGGACGCTGCAACTAATGAAAAACTGTTTTTT
v_call: TRBV20-1
d_call: -
clone_size: many
j_call: TRBJ1-4

cdr3_aa: CASSLRHLRNYGYTF
cdr3_nt: TGTGCCAGCAGCCTGAGACATCTACGAAACTATGGCTACACCTTC
v_call: TRBV12-3/TRBV12-4
d_call: -
clone_size: few
j_call: TRBJ1-2

cdr3_aa: CASSLDPHRALRNEQFF
cdr3_nt: TGTGCCAGCAGCTTAGACCCCCACAGGGCTTTACGCAATGAGCAGTTCTTC
v_call: TRBV11-2
d_call: -
clone_size: many
j_call: TRBJ2-1

cdr3_aa: CASSPQRGGGYGYTF
cdr3_nt: TGTGCCAGCAGCCCCCAGCGGGGGGGCGGCTATGGCTACACCTTC
v_call: TRBV11-2
d_call: -
clone_size: few
j_call: TRBJ1-2

cdr3_aa: CASSLVTGGGGEQFF
cdr3_nt: TGTGCCAGCAGCTTAGTGACAGGGGGCGGGGGTGAGCAGTTCTTC
v_call: TRBV7-6
d_call: TRBD1
clone_size: many
j_call: TRBJ2-1

cdr3_aa: CSVGTFFNQPQHF
cdr3_nt: TGCAGTGTAGGGACCTTCTTCAATCAGCCCCAGCATTTT
v_call: TRBV20-1
d_call: -
clone_size: many
j_call: TRBJ1-5

cdr3_aa: CASSLSWTGPREAFF
cdr3_nt: TGTGCCAGCAGCTTGTCTTGGACAGGTCCTAGAGAAGCTTTCTTT
v_call: TRBV5-4
d_call: TRBD1
clone_size: -
j_call: TRBJ1-1

cdr3_aa: CASSPNNPNQPQHF
cdr3_nt: TGTGCCAGCTCACCAAATAACCCCAATCAGCCCCAGCATTTT
v_call: TRBV18
d_call: -
clone_size: -
j_call: TRBJ1-5

cdr3_aa: CASIRLAGGPGDTQYF
cdr3_nt: TGTGCCAGCATCAGACTAGCGGGGGGGCCTGGAGATACGCAGTATTTT
v_call: TRBV6-1
d_call: TRBD2
clone_size: many
j_call: TRBJ2-3

cdr3_aa: CASSLDNRAREETQYF
cdr3_nt: TGTGCCAGCAGCTTAGATAATAGGGCCAGGGAAGAGACCCAGTACTTC
v_call: TRBV11-2
d_call: -
clone_size: many
j_call: TRBJ2-5

cdr3_aa: CASSFAPGEGTEAFF
cdr3_nt: TGCGCCAGCAGCTTTGCACCCGGAGAGGGCACTGAAGCTTTCTTT
v_call: TRBV5-1
d_call: -
clone_size: many
j_call: TRBJ1-1

cdr3_aa: CASSLVPGENYGYTF
cdr3_nt: TGTGCCAGCAGCTTAGTCCCAGGGGAGAACTATGGCTACACCTTC
v_call: TRBV7-2
d_call: -
clone_size: -
j_call: TRBJ1-2

cdr3_aa: CASSSGTGSYNEQFF
cdr3_nt: TGTGCCAGCAGCTCCGGGACAGGGTCCTACAATGAGCAGTTCTTC
v_call: TRBV7-2
d_call: TRBD1
clone_size: many
j_call: TRBJ2-1

cdr3_aa: CASSYSLGRGNYGYTF
cdr3_nt: TGTGCCAGCAGTTACTCGTTGGGCAGGGGAAACTATGGCTACACCTTC
v_call: TRBV6-5
d_call: -
clone_size: few
j_call: TRBJ1-2

cdr3_aa: CASSSTIGSYNEQFF
cdr3_nt: TGTGCCAGCAGCTCGACTATCGGCTCCTACAATGAGCAGTTCTTC
v_call: TRBV11-1
d_call: -
clone_size: many
j_call: TRBJ2-1

cdr3_aa: CASSQEGEGVYEQYF
cdr3_nt: TGCGCCAGCAGCCAAGAAGGTGAGGGGGTCTACGAGCAGTACTTC
v_call: TRBV4-3
d_call: -
clone_size: many
j_call: TRBJ2-7

cdr3_aa: CASSHFRGPTNTGELFF
cdr3_nt: TGTGCCAGCAGCCATTTCCGGGGACCAACGAACACCGGGGAGCTGTTTTTT
v_call: TRBV11-2
d_call: -
clone_size: few
j_call: TRBJ2-2

cdr3_aa: CASSLGTIYTDTQYF
cdr3_nt: TGTGCCAGCAGCTTAGGGACTATTTACACAGATACGCAGTATTTT
v_call: TRBV7-2
d_call: -
clone_size: many
j_call: TRBJ2-3

cdr3_aa: CASSNSGTGIYNEQFF
cdr3_nt: TGTGCCAGCAGCAATTCAGGGACAGGGATATACAATGAGCAGTTCTTC
v_call: TRBV21-1
d_call: -
clone_size: few
j_call: TRBJ2-1

cdr3_aa: CASSLADVAGSPLHF
cdr3_nt: TGCGCCAGCAGCTTGGCAGATGTAGCAGGGTCACCCCTCCACTTT
v_call: TRBV5-1
d_call: -
clone_size: many
j_call: TRBJ1-6

cdr3_aa: CSAAWLLNNEQFF
cdr3_nt: TGCAGTGCTGCGTGGCTCCTCAACAATGAGCAGTTCTTC
v_call: TRBV20-1
d_call: -
clone_size: few
j_call: TRBJ2-1

cdr3_aa: CASSRMTSGAYNEQFF
cdr3_nt: TGCGCCAGCAGTCGAATGACTAGCGGAGCCTACAATGAGCAGTTCTTC
v_call: TRBV5-1
d_call: TRBD2
clone_size: few
j_call: TRBJ2-1

cdr3_aa: CASSRQGNELDTQYF
cdr3_nt: TGTGCCAGCAGCCGACAGGGCAATGAATTAGATACGCAGTATTTT
v_call: TRBV12-3/TRBV12-4
d_call: TRBD1
clone_size: many
j_call: TRBJ2-3

cdr3_aa: CASSQTDRRGNEQFF
cdr3_nt: TGTGCCAGCAGTCAAACCGACAGGCGGGGCAATGAGCAGTTCTTC
v_call: TRBV5-5
d_call: -
clone_size: many
j_call: TRBJ2-1